Below, 18 T cell receptor beta chains from the same sample are listed, as sequenced in a study of T cell changes during pregnancy in multiple sclerosis. TCRdb's table, derived via immunoSEQ multiplex PCR, lists solely in-frame clones and lacks some. The sample has over 10,000 clones; approximately 89% are singletons. This specimen was CD8+ T cells from peripheral blood mononuclear cells, taken in the second trimester of pregnancy. The receptor set was obtained from a female donor in good health, enrolled as a control in a pregnancy study.

This sequence joins TRBV6-5 and TRBJ2-5; D remains unclear. Germline V lookup: CDR1 MNHEY, CDR2 SVGAGI. The CDR3 is 12 residues long. The germline V and J ends were trimmed by 4 bases and 9 bases, with 12 bases remaining between them. CDR3 nucleotides: TGTGCCAGCAGTTTTTTCTCCGGTCCCCAGTACTTC. It is translated as CASSFFSGPQYF.

This chain joins TRBV6-4 and TRBJ2-3; D gene uncertain. V lost 2 bases, J lost 6 bases, and 9 bases lay in between. Per the germline V gene, CDR1 is MRHNA and CDR2 is SNTAGT. This CDR3 is built from 13 residues. This chain's CDR3 is CASSDDEVDTQYF. CDR3 nucleotides: TGTGCCAGCAGTGACGACGAGGTCGATACGCAGTATTTT.

The rearrangement links TRBV2 to TRBJ2-5; no reliable D call. The V end lost 5 bases, the J end lost 2 bases, and 12 bases lay between the germline ends. Per germline, CDR1 SNHLY and CDR2 FYNNEI. The CDR3 extends over 14 amino acids. The CDR3 spells CASSPPTLQETQYF. Written as DNA, the CDR3 is TGTGCCAGCAGTCCTCCTACCCTACAAGAGACCCAGTACTTC.

The chain is built from TRBV6-6 and TRBJ2-5; D perhaps matches TRBD2 (5 bases). The germline V gene has CDR1 MNHNY and CDR2 SVGAGI (reference sequence). V lost 2 bases to trimming and J lost 7 bases, with 11 bases between them. The CDR3 loop spans 13 amino acids. As DNA, the CDR3 is TGTGCCAGCAGTTACGGAGGTCTTGCGACCCAGTACTTC. Its protein is CASSYGGLATQYF.

The table lists this clone with a count of one. The rearrangement joins TRBV9 to TRBJ2-7, with D possibly being TRBD1 (6 bases). There are 14 residues in the CDR3. The V end was cut by 0 bases, the J end by 2 bases, with 9 bases between. Germline V gene sequence: CDR1 SGDLS, CDR2 YYNGEE. The CDR3 spells CASSVGQDPYEQYF. In DNA, the CDR3 is TGTGCCAGCAGCGTAGGACAGGATCCCTACGAGCAGTACTTC.

V usage is TRBV7-6 and J usage is TRBJ1-5; D gene uncertain. Per germline, CDR1 SGHVS and CDR2 FNYEAQ. V lost 5 bases to trimming and J lost 3 bases, with 17 bases between them. The CDR3 is 16 amino acids. The CDR3 protein is CASSRSLGGDNQPQHF. CDR3 coding DNA: TGTGCCAGCAGCCGTTCGCTCGGCGGGGACAATCAGCCCCAGCATTTT.

In its sample, this clone ranks as medium-sized. The chain links TRBV21-1 to TRBJ2-5; the D call TRBD2 from the table was never checked on the DNA. TRBV21-1 constitutes a pseudogene. The CDR3 has 12 residues. The CDR3 reads CASSNEEETQYF. The CDR3 nucleotides are TGTGCCAGCAGCAACGAGGAAGAGACCCAGTACTTC.

V gene TRBV6-5 combines with J gene TRBJ2-7, with 14 bases lining up with TRBD2. Germline V CDR1 and CDR2: MNHEY, SVGAGI. V lost 6 bases to trimming and J lost 7 bases; unmatched junction nucleotides: 5. The CDR3 length is 14 residues. The CDR3 region is CASSPWTSGREQYF. In nucleotides, the CDR3 is TGTGCCAGCAGCCCGTGGACTAGCGGGAGGGAGCAGTACTTC.

The rearrangement joins TRBV5-6 to TRBJ2-7, with D possibly being TRBD2 (6 bases). CDR3 size: 14 residues. Trimming shortened V by 0 bases and J by 4 bases, and 11 bases separated the two germline ends. CDR1 is SGHDT and CDR2 is YYEEEE in the germline V gene. This CDR3 is CASSLALAQYEQYF. The CDR3 DNA follows: TGTGCCAGCAGCTTGGCTCTAGCGCAGTACGAGCAGTACTTC.

With respect to this clone: At the DNA level, this CDR3 is encoded by other sequences in the same sample as well. The CDR3: CSGLYQETQYF. The CDR3 DNA reads TGCAGCGGGCTGTACCAAGAGACCCAGTACTTC. The V and J genes are TRBV29-1 and TRBJ2-5; D gene unclear. Trimming stripped 7 bases from V and 0 bases from J, with 6 bases between. Germline V gene data show CDR1 as SQVTM and CDR2 as ANQGSEA. This CDR3 is built from 11 residues.

This chain uses TRBV7-9 with TRBJ2-1; TRBD2 matches at 11 bases. The trim removed 1 base at V and 8 bases at J, leaving 4 bases unmatched. This CDR3 has 15 amino acids. Germline V gene sequence: CDR1 SEHNR, CDR2 FQNEAQ (reference sequence). CDR3 DNA sequence: TGTGCCAGCAGCTTAGTAGCGGGGGGGCTCCATGAGCAGTTCTTC. The encoded protein is CASSLVAGGLHEQFF.

This clone was observed a single time. This sequence joins TRBV27 and TRBJ2-1, with 8 bases aligning to TRBD1. The length of the CDR3 is 15 residues. The V and J ends lost 5 bases and 7 bases, in that order; junction bases with no gene match: 10. Per the germline V gene, CDR1 is MNHEY and CDR2 is SMNVEV (reference sequence). This CDR3 is CASSAGQVQINEQFF. The DNA for the CDR3 is TGTGCCAGCAGTGCGGGACAGGTACAAATTAATGAGCAGTTCTTC.

V is TRBV4-2 and J is TRBJ2-1; 11 nucleotides agree with TRBD2. J was trimmed by 0 bases and V by 4 bases; bases with no gene match: 2. The V gene's germline CDR1 is LGHNA and CDR2 YNFKEQ. This CDR3 contains 16 residues. Written as DNA, the CDR3 is TGTGCCAGCAGCCCTAGCGGGGGGAGCTCCTACAATGAGCAGTTCTTC. It encodes CASSPSGGSSYNEQFF.

The chain couples TRBV7-6 to TRBJ2-7; 8 nucleotides match TRBD2. Trimming cost V 0 bases and J 3 bases; bases outside gene matches: 7. Germline CDR1 and CDR2: SGHVS and FNYEAQ. The CDR3 totals 16 residues. CDR3 in DNA: TGTGCCAGCAGCTTAGCGACGGGGGGGGAAGTCTACGAGCAGTACTTC. Translation: CASSLATGGEVYEQYF.

The chain combines TRBV7-9 with TRBJ2-1; the D is unclear. Per the germline V gene, CDR1 is SEHNR and CDR2 is FQNEAQ (reference sequence). Trimming stripped 3 bases from V and 0 bases from J, with 9 bases between. The CDR3 contains 15 residues. CDR3 in amino acids: CASSFPPSSYNEQFF. The CDR3 coding sequence is TGTGCCAGCAGCTTCCCGCCGAGCTCCTACAATGAGCAGTTCTTC.

The V call is TRBV4-1, the J call TRBJ2-4, with D unresolved. Germline V gene sequence: CDR1 MGHRA, CDR2 YSYEKL. The ends were cut back, 0 bases at V and 3 bases at J, with 9 bases in the middle. This CDR3 has 15 residues. The CDR3 bases are TGCGCCAGCAGCCAAGACTTTCTAGGCAAAAACATTCAGTACTTC. Protein: CASSQDFLGKNIQYF.

This chain connects TRBV4-3 to TRBJ2-7; the match to TRBD1 covers 7 bases. With 2 bases clipped from V and 7 bases from J, the junction kept 11 bases outside the gene matches. This CDR3 has 15 amino acids. Germline V gives CDR1 LGHNA, CDR2 YSLEER. The CDR3 coding sequence is TGCGCCAGCAGCCAACGGACAGGTATAAGTTCAGAGCAGTACTTC. Translated: CASSQRTGISSEQYF.

The rearrangement uses TRBV14 and TRBJ2-7; 9 bases match TRBD1. With V trimmed by 1 base and J by 4 bases, 5 bases remained unmatched. Germline V gene sequence: CDR1 SGHDN, CDR2 FVKESK. The CDR3 is made up of 15 amino acids. The CDR3 DNA reads TGTGCCAGCAGCCAAGTACAGGGGGCGGCATACGAGCAGTACTTC. Its translation: CASSQVQGAAYEQYF.